This TCR beta chain is from a study of T cell changes during pregnancy in multiple sclerosis. Some clones are missing from TCRdb's copy, which holds only in-frame ones; the method was immunoSEQ multiplex PCR. Here the sample spans about 85,000 clones, approximately 89% being singletons. After removal of 5 bases from V and 2 bases from J, the junction contained 8 bases not matched to a gene. This CDR3 is built from 15 residues. CDR1 and CDR2 from the germline V gene are MDHEN and SYDVKM. V is TRBV28 and J is TRBJ2-5; 7 nucleotides match TRBD2. Source: peripheral blood, taken in the first trimester of pregnancy. This clonotype was sampled from a female donor with multiple sclerosis, enrolled in a pregnancy study. The DNA for the CDR3 is TGTGCCAGCAGTCGATCATCTAGCGGACAAGAGACCCAGTACTTC. As protein: CASSRSSSGQETQYF.